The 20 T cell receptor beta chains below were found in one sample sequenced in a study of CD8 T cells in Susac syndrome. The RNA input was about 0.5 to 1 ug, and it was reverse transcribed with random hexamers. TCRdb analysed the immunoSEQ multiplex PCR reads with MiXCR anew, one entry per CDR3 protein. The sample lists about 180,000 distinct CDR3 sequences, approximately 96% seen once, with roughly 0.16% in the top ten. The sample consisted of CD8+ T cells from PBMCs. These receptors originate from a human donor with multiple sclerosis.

CDR3 in DNA: TGCGCCAGCAGCCAAGTCCTCAGACCCGACAATGAGCAGTTCTTC. It codes for CASSQVLRPDNEQFF. The chain combines TRBV4-1 with TRBJ2-1, with D uncertain. The CDR3 has 15 residues. Between the trimmed V and J ends, which lost 1 base and 5 bases, there was a span of 12 bases. Looked up from germline, CDR1 is MGHRA and CDR2 is YSYEKL.

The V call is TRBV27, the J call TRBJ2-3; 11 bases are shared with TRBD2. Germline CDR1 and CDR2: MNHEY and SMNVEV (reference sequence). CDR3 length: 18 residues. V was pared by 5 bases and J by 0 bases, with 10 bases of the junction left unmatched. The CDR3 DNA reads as TGTGCCAGCAGTCTCGCTAGCGGGAGGTCGCCTAGCACAGATACGCAGTATTTT. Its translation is CASSLASGRSPSTDTQYF.

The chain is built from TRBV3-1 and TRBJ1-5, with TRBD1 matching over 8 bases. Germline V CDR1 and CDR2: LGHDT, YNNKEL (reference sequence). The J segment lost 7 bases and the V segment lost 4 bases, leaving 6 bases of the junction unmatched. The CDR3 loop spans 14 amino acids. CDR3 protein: CASSPDRGGQPQHF. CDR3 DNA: TGTGCCAGCAGCCCTGACAGGGGTGGGCAGCCCCAGCATTTT.

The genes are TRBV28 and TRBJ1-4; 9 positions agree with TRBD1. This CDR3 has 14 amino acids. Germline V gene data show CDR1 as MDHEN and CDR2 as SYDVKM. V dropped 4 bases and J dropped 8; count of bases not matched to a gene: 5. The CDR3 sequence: CASSWPTGGEKLFF. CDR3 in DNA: TGTGCCAGCAGTTGGCCGACAGGGGGAGAAAAACTGTTTTTT.

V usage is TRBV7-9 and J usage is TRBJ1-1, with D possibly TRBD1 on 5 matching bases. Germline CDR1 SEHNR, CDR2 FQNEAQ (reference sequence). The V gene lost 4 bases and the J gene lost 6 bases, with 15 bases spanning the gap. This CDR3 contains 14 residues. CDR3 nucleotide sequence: TGTGCCAGCAGCTCGACTGGGGCCGGGGCTGAAGCTTTCTTT. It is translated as CASSSTGAGAEAFF.

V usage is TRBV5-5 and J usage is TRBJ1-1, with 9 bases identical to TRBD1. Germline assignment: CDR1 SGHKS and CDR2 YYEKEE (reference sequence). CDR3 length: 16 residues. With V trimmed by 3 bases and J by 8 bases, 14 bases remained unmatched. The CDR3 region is CASSWDPGTGTLEAFF. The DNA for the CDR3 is TGTGCCAGCAGCTGGGACCCCGGGACAGGGACGTTGGAAGCTTTCTTT.

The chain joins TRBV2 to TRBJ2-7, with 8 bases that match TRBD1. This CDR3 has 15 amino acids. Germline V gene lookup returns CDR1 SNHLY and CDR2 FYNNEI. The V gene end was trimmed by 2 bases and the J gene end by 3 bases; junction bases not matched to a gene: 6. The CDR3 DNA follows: TGTGCCAGCAGTGAATCGACAGGGGCGGTCTACGAGCAGTACTTC. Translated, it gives CASSESTGAVYEQYF.

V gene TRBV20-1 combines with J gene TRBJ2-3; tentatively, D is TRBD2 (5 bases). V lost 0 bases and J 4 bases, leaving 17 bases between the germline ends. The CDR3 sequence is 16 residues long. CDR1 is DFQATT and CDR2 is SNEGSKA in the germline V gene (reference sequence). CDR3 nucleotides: TGCAGTGCTAGAGAGATCGGGGAATGGGTGGCAGATACGCAGTATTTT. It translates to CSAREIGEWVADTQYF.

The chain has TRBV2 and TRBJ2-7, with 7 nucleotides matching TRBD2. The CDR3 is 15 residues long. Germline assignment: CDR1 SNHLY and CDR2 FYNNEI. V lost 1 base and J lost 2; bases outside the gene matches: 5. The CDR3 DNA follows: TGTGCCAGCAGTGAAGGAAAACTAGCGCCCTACGAGCAGTACTTC. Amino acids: CASSEGKLAPYEQYF.

CDR3 bases: TGTGCCAGCAGCTTAGGCCCGTACGGAGCCAAAAACATTCAGTACTTC. Its translation is CASSLGPYGAKNIQYF. The chain carries TRBV13 and TRBJ2-4; no firm D call. Germline-derived CDR1 and CDR2 are PRHDT and FYEKMQ (reference sequence). Trimming left V 0 bases short and J 0 bases short, with 9 bases between. The CDR3 is 16 amino acids.

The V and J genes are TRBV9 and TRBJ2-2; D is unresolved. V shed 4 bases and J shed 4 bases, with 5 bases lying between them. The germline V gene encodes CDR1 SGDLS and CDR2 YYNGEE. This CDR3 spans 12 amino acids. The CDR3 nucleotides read TGTGCCAGCAGCCAATCCACCGGGGAGCTGTTTTTT. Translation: CASSQSTGELFF. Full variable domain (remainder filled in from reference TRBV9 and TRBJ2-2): DSGVTQTPKHLITATGQRVTLRCSPRSGDLSVYWYQQSLDQGLQFLIQYYNGEERAKGNILERFSAQQFPDLHSELNLSSLELGDSALYFCASSQSTGELFFGEGSRLTVL.

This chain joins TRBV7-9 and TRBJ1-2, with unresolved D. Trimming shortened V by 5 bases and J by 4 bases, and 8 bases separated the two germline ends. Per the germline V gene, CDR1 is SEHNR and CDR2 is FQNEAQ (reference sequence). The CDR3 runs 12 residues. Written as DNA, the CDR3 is TGTGCCAGCAGCCCGTTGAGCTATGGCTACACCTTC. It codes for CASSPLSYGYTF.

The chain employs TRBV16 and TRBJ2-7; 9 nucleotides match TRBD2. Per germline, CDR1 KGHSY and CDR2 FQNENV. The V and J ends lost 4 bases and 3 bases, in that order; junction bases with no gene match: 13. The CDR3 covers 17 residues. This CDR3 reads CASSLRLGSGGNYEQYF. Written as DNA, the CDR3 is TGTGCCAGCAGCCTCCGCCTGGGGAGCGGGGGGAACTACGAGCAGTACTTC.

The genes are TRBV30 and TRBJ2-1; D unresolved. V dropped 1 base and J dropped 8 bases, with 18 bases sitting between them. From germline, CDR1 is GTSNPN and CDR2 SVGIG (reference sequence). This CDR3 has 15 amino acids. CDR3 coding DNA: TGTGCCTGGAGTGACCCACAGTCCCTCGTTGATGAGCAGTTCTTC. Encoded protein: CAWSDPQSLVDEQFF. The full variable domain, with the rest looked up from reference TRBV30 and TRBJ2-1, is SQTIHQWPATLVQPVGSPLSLECTVEGTSNPNLYWYRQAAGRGLQLLFYSVGIGQISSEVPQNLSASRPQDRQFILSSKKLLLSDSGFYLCAWSDPQSLVDEQFFGPGTRLTVL.

The DNA of the CDR3 is TGTGCCAGCAGCTCACCCCAGGGGGTGTATTACGAGCAGTACTTC. As protein: CASSSPQGVYYEQYF. This sequence joins TRBV7-8 and TRBJ2-7; 7 bases match TRBD1. The CDR3 covers 15 residues. Losses at the gene ends were 4 bases for V and 4 bases for J; bases not matched to a gene: 10. Germline V CDR1 and CDR2: SGHVS, FQNEAQ.

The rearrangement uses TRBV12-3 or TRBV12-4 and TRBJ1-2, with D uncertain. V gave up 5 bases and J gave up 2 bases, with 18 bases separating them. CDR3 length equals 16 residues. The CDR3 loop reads CASSLDLWTPNYGYTF. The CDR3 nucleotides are TGTGCCAGCAGTCTAGACCTCTGGACCCCGAACTATGGCTACACCTTC.

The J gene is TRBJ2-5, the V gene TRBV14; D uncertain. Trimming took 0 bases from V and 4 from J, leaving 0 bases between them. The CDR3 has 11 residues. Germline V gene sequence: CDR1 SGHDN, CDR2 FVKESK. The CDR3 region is CASSQEETQYF. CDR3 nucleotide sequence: TGTGCCAGCAGCCAAGAAGAGACCCAGTACTTC.

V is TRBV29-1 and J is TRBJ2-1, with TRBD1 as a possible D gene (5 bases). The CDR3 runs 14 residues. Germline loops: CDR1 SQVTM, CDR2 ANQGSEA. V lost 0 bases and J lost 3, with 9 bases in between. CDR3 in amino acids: CSVEEGQNYNEQFF. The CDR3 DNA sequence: TGCAGCGTTGAAGAGGGGCAGAACTACAATGAGCAGTTCTTC.

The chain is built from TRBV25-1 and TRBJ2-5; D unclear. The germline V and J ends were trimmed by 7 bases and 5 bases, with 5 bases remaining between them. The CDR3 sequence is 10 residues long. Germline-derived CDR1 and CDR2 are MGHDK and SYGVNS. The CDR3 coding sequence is TGTGCCAGCATGTTGGAGACCCAGTACTTC. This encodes CASMLETQYF.

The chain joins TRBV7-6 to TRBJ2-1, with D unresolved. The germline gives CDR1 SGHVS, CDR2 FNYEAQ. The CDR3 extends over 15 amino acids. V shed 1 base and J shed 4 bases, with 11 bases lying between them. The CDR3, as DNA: TGTGCCAGCAGCTTAGAAGCGTACCTGTACAATGAGCAGTTCTTC. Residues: CASSLEAYLYNEQFF.